Presented here are 31 T cell receptor beta chains from one specimen sequenced in a study of blood T cells in healthy people across ages. A second PCR, run for roughly 7 to 11 cycles, used a sample-barcoded 5' primer plus a J-beta primer mix. MiXCR was run by TCRdb on the 5' RACE reads, yielding one entry per CDR3 protein. Of some 920,000 distinct CDR3 sequences detected, about 51% appear once; the ten largest clones hold 20% to 25%. Sequencing used blood. Receptors were obtained from a woman aged 55-69 years in good health.

J is TRBJ2-7 and V is TRBV20-1; TRBD2 is a possible D gene (6 bases). V was trimmed by 5 bases and J by 2 bases, leaving 10 bases between them. Germline CDR1 DFQATT, CDR2 SNEGSKA (reference sequence). There are 12 residues in the CDR3. The CDR3: CSAGGTPYEQYF. As DNA, the CDR3 is TGCAGTGCTGGGGGGACTCCCTACGAGCAGTACTTC.

The chain links TRBV27 to TRBJ2-7; no clear D gene. This CDR3 has 15 amino acids. Trimming pared 4 bases from V and 0 bases from J, leaving 13 bases between. Germline loops: CDR1 MNHEY, CDR2 SMNVEV (reference sequence). DNA for the CDR3: TGTGCCAGCAGTTGGGGTCCATGGGGCTCCTACGAGCAGTACTTC. Its translation is CASSWGPWGSYEQYF.

This clonotype occurred a few times. The chain uses TRBV20-1 and TRBJ2-3; D is tentatively TRBD1 or TRBD2 (5 bases each). Germline-derived CDR1 and CDR2 are DFQATT and SNEGSKA (reference sequence). The CDR3 runs 15 residues. The germline V and J ends were trimmed by 6 bases and 5 bases, with 21 bases remaining between them. In nucleotides, the CDR3 is TGCAGTGCAAGCCTACTAGTGGGGGATGGAGATACGCAGTATTTT. Protein: CSASLLVGDGDTQYF.

This clonotype was seen many times. Here the CDR3 reads CSVETGTAYEQYF. In DNA form, the CDR3 reads TGCAGCGTTGAAACCGGGACAGCCTACGAGCAGTACTTC. The chain carries TRBV29-1 and TRBJ2-7, with 7 bases identical to TRBD1. This CDR3 region has 13 residues. V lost 2 bases, J lost 2 bases, and 3 bases stayed unmatched. Germline loops: CDR1 SQVTM, CDR2 ANQGSEA.

The sample holds a few counts of this clonotype. CDR3 sequence (DNA): TGTGCCAGCGGACCCTTCCGGGACTTAAGCTCTGGGGCCAACGTCCTGACTTTC. Protein product: CASGPFRDLSSGANVLTF. The rearrangement uses TRBV27 and TRBJ2-6; D possibly corresponds to TRBD2 (6 bases). Trimming took off 8 bases at V and 0 bases at J, with 20 bases between the two ends. Germline V CDR1 and CDR2: MNHEY, SMNVEV (reference sequence). The length of the CDR3 is 18 residues.

The V call is TRBV7-2, the J call TRBJ2-7; D is perhaps TRBD2 (6 bases). Judging by the DNA end, TRBJ2-5 fits better; the J call may be wrong. The CDR3 covers 15 residues. CDR1 and CDR2 (germline): SGHTA, FQGNSA. Here the CDR3 DNA reads TGTGCCAGCAGCTTACGGTATTCGGGAGTCCAGACCCAGTACTTC. Translated: CASSLRYSGVQTQYF.

This clonotype was recorded only once. The chain has TRBV27 and TRBJ2-4, with D maybe TRBD1 (7 bases). The CDR3 is made up of 14 amino acids. Germline V gene sequence: CDR1 MNHEY, CDR2 SMNVEV (reference sequence). Trimming pared 6 bases from V and 4 bases from J, leaving 13 bases between. CDR3 DNA: TGTGCCAGCAGCCGGGGGACAGCAAAAAACATTCAGTACTTC. Translated, it gives CASSRGTAKNIQYF.

This clonotype came up once. V usage is TRBV20-1 and J usage is TRBJ2-1, with 7 bases that match TRBD2. The CDR3 runs 16 residues. Germline V gene data show CDR1 as DFQATT and CDR2 as SNEGSKA (reference sequence). The V and J ends lost 1 base and 4 bases, in that order; junction bases with no gene match: 10. The CDR3 DNA reads as TGCAGTGCTAGAGCTTTGGGCGGGAGCCCTTACAATGAGCAGTTCTTC. Translated: CSARALGGSPYNEQFF.

The gene calls are TRBV11-2 and TRBJ2-1; 12 nucleotides agree with TRBD2. V lost 5 bases, J lost 9 bases, and 11 bases stayed unmatched. The germline V gene has CDR1 SGHAT and CDR2 FQNNGV. The CDR3 runs 16 residues. CDR3 region: CASSTRLAGVSGEQFF. CDR3 in DNA: TGTGCCAGCAGCACCCGACTAGCGGGAGTTTCTGGTGAGCAGTTCTTC.

The chain links TRBV7-9 to TRBJ2-7; 11 nucleotides line up with TRBD1. CDR3 length: 15 amino acids. The germline CDR1 and CDR2 sequences are SEHNR and FQNEAQ (reference sequence). The trim removed 3 bases at V and 7 bases at J, leaving 8 bases unmatched. CDR3: CASSFPGQGVWEQYF. DNA for the CDR3: TGTGCCAGCAGCTTTCCGGGACAGGGGGTTTGGGAGCAGTACTTC.

The chain couples TRBV9 to TRBJ2-7; tentatively, D is TRBD1 (5 bases). The V end lost 0 bases, the J end lost 7 bases, and 14 bases lay between the germline ends. The length of the CDR3 is 14 residues. Germline-derived CDR1 and CDR2 are SGDLS and YYNGEE. Here the CDR3 DNA reads TGTGCCAGCAGCGTAGGCCCCCCCAGGGATGAGCAGTACTTC. It yields the protein CASSVGPPRDEQYF.

The chain has TRBV20-1 and TRBJ2-7; 10 bases agree with TRBD2. The DNA end lines up better with TRBJ2-5; the J call may be wrong. The CDR3 consists of 13 residues. Per germline, CDR1 DFQATT and CDR2 SNEGSKA (reference sequence). The CDR3 is CSAPAGGRETQYF. The DNA of the CDR3 is TGCAGTGCTCCAGCGGGAGGGCGTGAGACCCAGTACTTC.

This clonotype appeared a few times. This chain uses TRBV29-1 with TRBJ1-4; 8 nucleotides line up with TRBD1. The CDR3 contains 12 residues. Germline V lookup: CDR1 SQVTM, CDR2 ANQGSEA. V gave up 7 bases and J gave up 5 bases; unmatched junction bases: 3. The chain's CDR3 is CSGRTGNEKLFF. The CDR3 DNA sequence: TGCAGCGGACGGACAGGGAATGAAAAACTGTTTTTT.

The chain joins TRBV3-1 to TRBJ2-1; 12 bases fit TRBD2. The CDR3 loop spans 17 amino acids. V lost 1 base and J lost 8; bases outside the gene matches: 9. Germline V gives CDR1 LGHDT, CDR2 YNNKEL (reference sequence). The CDR3 nucleotides read TGTGCCAGCAGCCAAGGACAGACTAGCGGGAGTTTGGATGAGCAGTTCTTC. This codes for CASSQGQTSGSLDEQFF.

This clonotype was detected only a few times. V gene TRBV4-2 combines with J gene TRBJ1-5, with D possibly TRBD1 on 6 matching bases. CDR1 and CDR2 (germline): LGHNA, YNFKEQ. The CDR3 has 15 residues. Trimming took 0 bases from V and 7 from J, leaving 13 bases between them. The CDR3 spells CASSQDWAGDQPQHF. CDR3 coding DNA: TGTGCCAGCAGCCAAGATTGGGCAGGGGACCAGCCCCAGCATTTT.

The CDR3 loop reads CATSGTGEWNEQYF. In DNA form, the CDR3 reads TGTGCCACCAGTGGGACAGGGGAGTGGAATGAGCAGTACTTC. The chain has TRBV24-1 and TRBJ2-7; 9 bases are shared with TRBD1. Per germline, CDR1 KGHDR and CDR2 SFDVKD. The V and J ends lost 5 bases and 7 bases, in that order; junction bases with no gene match: 8. The CDR3 consists of 14 residues.

This clonotype appeared once. This sequence joins TRBV20-1 and TRBJ2-6; D is ambiguous. Germline V gene data show CDR1 as DFQATT and CDR2 as SNEGSKA (reference sequence). This CDR3 is built from 14 residues. Trimming cost V 5 bases and J 0 bases, with 8 bases left between them. CDR3 protein: CSAGSSSGANVLTF. CDR3 DNA sequence: TGCAGTGCTGGATCGAGCTCTGGGGCCAACGTCCTGACTTTC.

The chain combines TRBV20-1 with TRBJ2-7, with 10 nucleotides matching TRBD1. The germline V gene has CDR1 DFQATT and CDR2 SNEGSKA (reference sequence). V lost 5 bases, J lost 3 bases, and 7 bases stayed unmatched. The CDR3 extends over 14 amino acids. The CDR3 is CSALLGQGIYEQYF. CDR3 sequence (DNA): TGCAGTGCTCTTCTGGGACAGGGGATCTACGAGCAGTACTTC.

The chain recombines TRBV3-1 with TRBJ2-3; the D gene could be TRBD1 or TRBD2 (5 bases each). CDR1 is LGHDT and CDR2 is YNNKEL in the germline V gene (reference sequence). The CDR3 sequence is 14 residues long. The V gene lost 3 bases and the J gene lost 10 bases, with 17 bases spanning the gap. The DNA of the CDR3 is TGTGCCAGCAGCCATAGAACGGGGCTTTGGGCGCAGTATTTT. Translating gives CASSHRTGLWAQYF.

The chain uses TRBV15 and TRBJ2-2, with D hard to call. CDR1 is LNHNV and CDR2 is YYDKDF in the germline V gene (reference sequence). CDR3 length: 15 residues. V was cut by 3 bases and J by 0 bases, with 8 bases left in between. CDR3 bases: TGTGCCACCAGCAGGGTCCTAGCGAACACCGGGGAGCTGTTTTTT. Protein: CATSRVLANTGELFF.

The rearrangement uses TRBV6-5 and TRBJ2-7; 7 bases match TRBD2. With V trimmed by 8 bases and J by 4 bases, 11 bases remained unmatched. This CDR3 region has 14 residues. Germline V gives CDR1 MNHEY, CDR2 SVGAGI. The CDR3 spells CASRGRGRRYEQYF. The CDR3 nucleotides read TGTGCCAGCCGCGGACGCGGGAGAAGATACGAGCAGTACTTC.

The table lists this clonotype with a few counts. The chain joins TRBV24-1 to TRBJ2-1, with unresolved D. The CDR3 runs to 12 residues. Trimming pared 6 bases from V and 10 bases from J, leaving 12 bases between. Germline loops: CDR1 KGHDR, CDR2 SFDVKD. In DNA, the CDR3 is TGTGCCACCAGTTCGGCGCACCGAGAGCAGTTCTTC. Amino acids: CATSSAHREQFF.

As DNA, the CDR3 is TGTGCCACCAGCAGAGGCAGGGGAAACACAGATACGCAGTATTTT. Translation: CATSRGRGNTDTQYF. This chain links TRBV15 with TRBJ2-3; TRBD1 is a possible D gene (6 bases). The CDR3 runs 15 residues. V was pared by 1 base and J by 2 bases, with 10 bases between. Germline V gene data show CDR1 as LNHNV and CDR2 as YYDKDF (reference sequence).

The V and J genes are TRBV29-1 and TRBJ2-1; 7 nucleotides line up with TRBD2. Unmatched junction bases numbered 18, after V lost 0 bases and J lost 7 bases. This CDR3 region has 18 residues. From germline, CDR1 is SQVTM and CDR2 ANQGSEA. This chain's CDR3 is CSVEDLQEGRAVFNEQFF. CDR3 DNA: TGCAGCGTTGAAGACCTGCAGGAAGGGAGGGCCGTCTTTAATGAGCAGTTCTTC.

In this sample, this clonotype turned up a few times. V and J are TRBV20-1 and TRBJ2-7, with D possibly being TRBD2 (5 bases). V was cut by 3 bases and J by 0 bases, with 9 bases left in between. CDR1 DFQATT and CDR2 SNEGSKA come from the germline V gene (reference sequence). This CDR3 is built from 13 residues. CDR3: CSASWRSSYEQYF. CDR3 DNA: TGCAGTGCTAGTTGGAGGAGCTCCTACGAGCAGTACTTC.

The V gene is TRBV30, the J gene TRBJ1-6, with D possibly being TRBD1 (6 bases). V was clipped by 3 bases and J by 14 bases, with 14 bases between them. The CDR3 extends over 12 amino acids. The V gene's germline CDR1 is GTSNPN and CDR2 SVGIG (reference sequence). CDR3 region: CAWSGIWDTLHF. The CDR3 region has the DNA TGTGCCTGGAGCGGGATCTGGGACACCCTCCACTTT.

J is TRBJ1-5 and V is TRBV20-1; D call uncertain. The CDR3 contains 15 residues. V was trimmed by 1 base and J by 0 bases, leaving 10 bases between them. Per the germline V gene, CDR1 is DFQATT and CDR2 is SNEGSKA (reference sequence). The CDR3 bases are TGCAGTGCTAGAGGCGCGGATCGTAGCAATCAGCCCCAGCATTTT. It yields the protein CSARGADRSNQPQHF.

This clonotype showed up just a few times. The chain links TRBV20-1 to TRBJ2-5, with D tentatively TRBD1 (5 bases). The germline CDR1 and CDR2 sequences are DFQATT and SNEGSKA (reference sequence). The CDR3 consists of 12 residues. The V end lost 6 bases, the J end lost 5 bases, and 13 bases lay between the germline ends. The CDR3 DNA follows: TGCAGTGCGGGTAGGGGTATCGAGACCCAGTACTTC. Protein sequence: CSAGRGIETQYF.

This chain links TRBV9 with TRBJ2-5, with D maybe TRBD2 (6 bases). Per germline, CDR1 SGDLS and CDR2 YYNGEE. The CDR3 spans 15 residues. The ends were cut back, 2 bases at V and 5 bases at J, with 16 bases in the middle. CDR3 sequence: CASSVSDYPSETQYF. Written as DNA, the CDR3 is TGTGCCAGCAGCGTCTCGGACTACCCCTCGGAGACCCAGTACTTC.

Concerning this clonotype itself: This may come from a read error, since a much larger clone is one base off. This sequence joins TRBV7-2 and TRBJ2-3, with D uncertain. Trimming took 4 bases from V and 7 from J, leaving 24 bases between them. The CDR3 contains 17 residues. Germline-derived CDR1 and CDR2 are SGHTA and FQGNSA. The CDR3, as DNA: TGTGCCAGCAGCTCGCCCCAGTGCGGTGTTGAAGGGAATACGCAGTATTTT. Encoded protein: CASSSPQCGVEGNTQYF.

The V call is TRBV3-1, the J call TRBJ2-5; 11 nucleotides match TRBD2. The DNA end is more similar to TRBJ2-7, so the J call may be wrong. The germline CDR1 and CDR2 sequences are LGHDT and YNNKEL (reference sequence). This CDR3 contains 16 residues. CDR3 bases: TGTGCCAGCAGCCCCATCGGGACTAGCGGCGACTACGAGCAGTACTTC. It translates to CASSPIGTSGDYEQYF.